A selection of T cell receptor beta chains follows, all from one sample in a study of T cell repertoires in cytomegalovirus infection. One entry per CDR3 protein results from TCRdb running MiXCR on the reads. The repertoire holds just over 300,000 distinct CDR3 sequences, with roughly 17% as singletons. The sample taken for sequencing was PBMCs. The receptors come from a human donor in good health (CMV status not recorded). Some clones in this sample may be carry-over from other donors' samples. Both conserved end residues are part of each CDR3. The D gene is left open where the match is weak. The size of a clone is reported for some rows only, either as once, few or many, or as a class for expanded clones.

TRBV7-9	.	TRBJ1-1	many	16	TGTGCCAGCAGCTTAGGAAGCGGGATGACGGGCACTGAAGCTTTCTTT	CASSLGSGMTGTEAFF
TRBV4-1	.	TRBJ2-3	few	12	TGCGCCAGCAGCCAAGTTCCAGATACGCAGTATTTT	CASSQVPDTQYF
TRBV11-1	.	TRBJ2-7	.	15	TGTGCCAGCAGCTTATTACGGGGCCTCTCCTACGAGCAGTACTTC	CASSLLRGLSYEQYF
TRBV7-9	TRBD1	TRBJ2-5	many	19	TGTGCCAGCAGCTCGGGACAGGGGCCCATGATGAGATGGCAAGAGACCCAGTACTTC	CASSSGQGPMMRWQETQYF
TRBV24-1	TRBD1	TRBJ2-5	.	15	TGTGCCACCAGTGATGTAAACAGGGGCGGAGAGACCCAGTACTTC	CATSDVNRGGETQYF
TRBV10-3	TRBD1	TRBJ1-2	.	13	TGTGCCACCGGGACAGGGGGAGGCTATGGCTACACCTTC	CATGTGGGYGYTF
TRBV4-2	.	TRBJ2-1	.	17	TGTGCCAGCAGCCAAGATAGGGCGCCTCCGGCTTACAATGAGCAGTTCTTC	CASSQDRAPPAYNEQFF
TRBV27	.	TRBJ1-6	few	14	TGTGCCAGCAGTTTCTTCCGAGGGAATTCACCCCTCCACTTT	CASSFFRGNSPLHF
TRBV7-2	TRBD1	TRBJ2-1	many	12	TGTGCCAGCAGCCGGGACAGTTGGGAGCAGTTCTTC	CASSRDSWEQFF
TRBV12-3/TRBV12-4	.	TRBJ2-7	.	14	TGTGCCAGCAGCCCCTCGGGGTTCCTCTACGAGCAGTACTTC	CASSPSGFLYEQYF
TRBV20-1	TRBD1	TRBJ2-5	few	16	TGCAGTGCTAGAGATGGAGACAGGGGGATTAGGGAGACCCAGTACTTC	CSARDGDRGIRETQYF
TRBV6-8	.	TRBJ2-2	few	17	TGTGCCAGCAGGAAAGTGTGGGGGGCCACGAACACCGGGGAGCTGTTTTTT	CASRKVWGATNTGELFF
TRBV27	.	TRBJ1-5	few	18	TGTGCCAGCAGCCCGACCCCTCAGGGTATGGATAGCAATCAGCCCCAGCATTTT	CASSPTPQGMDSNQPQHF
TRBV9	.	TRBJ1-2	few	17	TGTGCCAGCAGCCCACAGACCGACGGCGAACCATTCTATGGCTACACCTTC	CASSPQTDGEPFYGYTF
TRBV5-1	.	TRBJ1-2	many	15	TGCGCCAGCAGACCCGGGACGACGGACTCTCATGGCTACACCTTC	CASRPGTTDSHGYTF
TRBV29-1	.	TRBJ2-1	few	14	TGCAGCGTTGCTTTCGGGGGACCCTACAATGAGCAGTTCTTC	CSVAFGGPYNEQFF